This T cell receptor beta chain originates from a study of cytotoxic CD8 clonotypes in ibrutinib-treated CLL (dated by TCRdb to the early 2020s). Regarding the research as a whole: The cohort included roughly 15 treatment-naive and roughly 10 relapsed/refractory patients; some 18 were IGHV unmutated. Of the 90 or so participants in the trial, about two dozen had longitudinal samples available. Cryopreserved peripheral blood mononuclear cells were obtained prior to treatment, at the time of response, and at either disease progression or sustained remission. An average of 255,043 productive templates and 94,082 productive rearrangements was obtained per sample. All remission and progressive disease samples were collected while patients were still receiving ibrutinib. Response samples were taken after a median of approximately 13 months on treatment, ranging from roughly 6 to 36 months. Partial responses were observed in some 24 patients and complete responses in 2; after a median follow-up of 68 months, remission was maintained in 15 or so patients and progression was observed in approximately 12. Study-level results and caveats: At baseline, clonality was higher than in age-matched healthy donors and showed a strong correlation with circulating CD8+ T-cell counts. Sampling times were not matched between patients in sustained remission and patients whose disease was progressing, and lymph node repertoires were not examined. Public clonotypes were rare and either shrank or stayed stable during treatment, and the rise in clonality at ibrutinib response reflected expansion of private clonotypes. At ibrutinib response clonality went up, during sustained remission it held steady, and at progression it dropped back toward baseline.

This clone showed up many times. Its recognized antigen is unknown. Within one base of it there is no much larger clone, and no base qualities were kept. The time point label on this specimen signifies: approximately 25 months on ibrutinib. Approximately 2 micrograms of genomic DNA were extracted from cryopreserved PBMCs for TCR beta library preparation. Longitudinal blood samples from CLL patients receiving ibrutinib monotherapy were subjected to high-throughput TCR beta sequencing. The patients were enrolled in a single-center, open-label phase 2 trial of ibrutinib monotherapy. The goal of deep resolution MiSeq sequencing was a depth between 1 in 1 million and 1 in 200,000 T cells, and coverage averaged 10x per clonotype. The immunoSEQ hsTCRB Kit was used to generate the TCR beta libraries. In the source study's methods: ImmunoSEQ Data Assistant and ImmunoSEQ Analyzer were used for data analysis, and V, D and J genes were assigned according to IMGT definitions. Clonality, which ranges from 0 to 1, was calculated by subtracting the normalized Shannon entropy of productive rearrangement frequencies from one. Public clonotype analysis was restricted to overrepresented clonotypes comprising at least 0.05% of each patient's repertoire. Thirteen repertoires from age-matched healthy donors, obtained from immuneACCESS, served as clonality controls. Here the immuneACCESS table is served through TCRdb, limited to in-frame sequences with V and J called. Missing clones are a known gap in these copies; in checked studies unresolved V genes cover under half, and the rest lacks a known reason. From that table come the V and J calls and clone size; the DNA was used to work out D and trimming. The sample table contains about 45,000 clones; only one count was recorded for approximately 65% of them. Of the sample, roughly 21% is held by the ten largest clones.

Source: PBMCs, taken after 24 months of ibrutinib treatment. This clonotype was obtained from a human donor with chronic lymphocytic leukemia.

The DNA reads TGTGCCAGCAGTCAGGACGGATCCTATGGCTACACCTTC. Protein translation: CASSQDGSYGYTF. Here the chain combines TRBV6-6 and TRBJ1-2, with no confident D gene call. The CDR3 measures 13 amino acids from cysteine to phenylalanine. Kept here is only the CDR3 DNA, which spans 39 bases and is read in frame from base 1. V gives up 5 bases and J gives up 4 bases, and the segment between their germline ends measures 11 bases. The germline V gene (reference sequence) yields MNHNY for CDR1 and SVGAGI for CDR2.